The 6 T cell receptor beta chains below were found in one sample sequenced in a study of control samples from healthy donors and cancer patients. Some clones are missing from TCRdb's copy, which holds only in-frame ones; the method was immunoSEQ multiplex PCR. Of more than 85,000 clones detected, 80% to 90% appear once; the ten largest clones hold less than 15%. The specimen was blood. All receptors come from a woman aged 45-60 years in good health.

This clone turned up a few times. This chain uses TRBV28 with TRBJ1-3; D not certain. Germline V gene lookup returns CDR1 MDHEN and CDR2 SYDVKM. This CDR3 is built from 13 residues. Trimming removed 2 bases at V and 6 bases at J, with 8 bases between. CDR3 amino acids: CASSLQSANTIYF. The CDR3 nucleotides read TGTGCCAGCAGTTTACAGTCGGCAAACACCATATATTTT.

This clone has just one count. Other DNA sequences in the same sample also yield this CDR3. The chain uses TRBV5-1 and TRBJ2-5; D is ambiguous. Germline lookup yields CDR1 SGHRS and CDR2 YFSETQ. Trimming left V 0 bases short and J 1 base short, with 7 bases between. The CDR3 length is 14 residues. Here the CDR3 reads CASSLAGSQETQYF. The CDR3 region has the DNA TGCGCCAGCAGCTTGGCCGGGTCCCAAGAGACCCAGTACTTC.

The chain carries TRBV3-1 (or the pseudogene TRBV3-2) and TRBJ2-3, with unresolved D. V lost 4 bases and J lost 4, with 9 bases in between. CDR1 is LGHDT and CDR2 is YNNKEL in the germline V gene (reference sequence). CDR3 size: 13 residues. CDR3 in DNA: TGTGCCAGCAGCCGAGTAACGGCAGATACGCAGTATTTT. This sequence encodes CASSRVTADTQYF.

V and J are TRBV6-1 and TRBJ2-2; D call uncertain. The length of the CDR3 is 17 residues. Per germline, CDR1 MNHNS and CDR2 SASEGT. V was clipped by 0 bases and J by 1 base, with 12 bases between them. The CDR3 region has the DNA TGTGCCAGCAGTGAAGCGTTGCGGTACGGGAACACCGGGGAGCTGTTTTTT. Protein sequence: CASSEALRYGNTGELFF.

The chain couples TRBV7-2 to TRBJ2-5; TRBD2 matches 12 bases. This CDR3 region has 18 residues. V dropped 2 bases and J dropped 2; count of bases not matched to a gene: 9. Germline V gene sequence: CDR1 SGHTA, CDR2 FQGNSA. The CDR3 here is CASSLSLAGGPSQETQYF. The DNA of the CDR3 is TGTGCCAGCAGCTTATCGCTAGCGGGGGGGCCCTCTCAAGAGACCCAGTACTTC.

The genes are TRBV2 and TRBJ2-2; D remains unclear. The V gene lost 5 bases and the J gene lost 2 bases, with 12 bases spanning the gap. From germline, CDR1 is SNHLY and CDR2 FYNNEI. This CDR3 has 15 amino acids. The CDR3 here is CASSISRVNTGELFF. In DNA, the CDR3 is TGTGCCAGCAGTATTAGCCGGGTCAACACCGGGGAGCTGTTTTTT. The variable domain in full, completed from reference TRBV2 and TRBJ2-2, reads EPEVTQTPSHQVTQMGQEVILRCVPISNHLYFYWYRQILGQKVEFLVSFYNNEISEKSEIFDDQFSVERPDGSNFTLKIRSTKLEDSAMYFCASSISRVNTGELFFGEGSRLTVL.